The source of this TCR beta chain is a study of blood T cell repertoires in COVID-19. Per the germline V gene, CDR1 is SGHNT and CDR2 is YYREEE (reference sequence). The CDR3 contains 16 residues. Trimming removed 7 bases from V and 3 bases from J; junction bases left unmatched: 14. Some clones are missing from TCRdb's copy, which holds only in-frame ones; the method was immunoSEQ multiplex PCR. The table lists under 150,000 clones, around 89% of them singletons. Sequenced sample: peripheral blood. This TCR was recovered from a human donor in a cohort sampled during active COVID-19. This sequence joins TRBV5-4 and TRBJ2-5, with 8 bases that match TRBD2. In DNA, the CDR3 is TGTGCCAGCTCCCGGGGGGAACGGGGGGGCGAAGAGACCCAGTACTTC. As protein: CASSRGERGGEETQYF.